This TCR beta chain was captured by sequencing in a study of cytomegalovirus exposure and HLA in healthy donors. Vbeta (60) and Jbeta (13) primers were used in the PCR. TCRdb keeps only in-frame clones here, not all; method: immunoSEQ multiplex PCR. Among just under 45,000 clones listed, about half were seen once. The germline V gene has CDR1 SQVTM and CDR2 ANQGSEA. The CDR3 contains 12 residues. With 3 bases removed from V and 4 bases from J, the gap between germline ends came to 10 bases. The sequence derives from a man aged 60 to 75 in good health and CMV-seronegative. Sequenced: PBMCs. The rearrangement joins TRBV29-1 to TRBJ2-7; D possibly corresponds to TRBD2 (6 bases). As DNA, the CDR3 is TGCAGCGTTGACCTCGGGGGATACGAGCAGTACTTC. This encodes CSVDLGGYEQYF.